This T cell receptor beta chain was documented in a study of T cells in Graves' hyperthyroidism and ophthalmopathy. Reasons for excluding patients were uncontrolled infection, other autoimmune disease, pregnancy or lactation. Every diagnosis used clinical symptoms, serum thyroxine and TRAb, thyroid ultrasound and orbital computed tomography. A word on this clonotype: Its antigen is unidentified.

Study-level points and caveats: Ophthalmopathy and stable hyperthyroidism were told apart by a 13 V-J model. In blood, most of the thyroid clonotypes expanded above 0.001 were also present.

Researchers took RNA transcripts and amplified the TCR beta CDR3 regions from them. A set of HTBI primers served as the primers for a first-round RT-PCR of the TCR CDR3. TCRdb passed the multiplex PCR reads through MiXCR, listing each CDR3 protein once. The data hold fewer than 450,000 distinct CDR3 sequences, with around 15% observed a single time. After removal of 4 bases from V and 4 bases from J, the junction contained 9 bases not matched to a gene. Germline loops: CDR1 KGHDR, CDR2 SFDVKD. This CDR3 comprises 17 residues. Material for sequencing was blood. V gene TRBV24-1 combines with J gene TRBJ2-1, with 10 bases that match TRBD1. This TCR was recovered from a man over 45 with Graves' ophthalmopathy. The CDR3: CATSDPGGDRGYNEQFF. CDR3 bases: TGTGCCACCAGTGACCCCGGGGGGGACAGGGGTTACAATGAGCAGTTCTTC.